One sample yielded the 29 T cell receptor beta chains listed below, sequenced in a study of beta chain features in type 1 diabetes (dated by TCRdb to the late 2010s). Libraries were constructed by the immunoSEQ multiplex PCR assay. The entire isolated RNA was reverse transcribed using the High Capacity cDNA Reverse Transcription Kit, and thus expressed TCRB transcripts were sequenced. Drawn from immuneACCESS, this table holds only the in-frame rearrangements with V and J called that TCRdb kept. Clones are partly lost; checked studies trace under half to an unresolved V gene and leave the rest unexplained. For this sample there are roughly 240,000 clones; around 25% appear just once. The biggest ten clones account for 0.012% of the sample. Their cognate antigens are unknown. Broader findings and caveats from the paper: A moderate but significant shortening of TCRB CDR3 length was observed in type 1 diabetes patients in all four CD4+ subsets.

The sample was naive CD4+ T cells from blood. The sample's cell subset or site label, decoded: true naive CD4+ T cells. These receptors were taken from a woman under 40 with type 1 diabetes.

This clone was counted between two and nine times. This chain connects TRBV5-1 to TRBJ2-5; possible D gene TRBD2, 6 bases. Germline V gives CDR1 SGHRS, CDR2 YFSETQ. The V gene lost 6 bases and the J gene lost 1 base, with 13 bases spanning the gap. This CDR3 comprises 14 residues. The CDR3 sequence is CASTLGGTQETQYF. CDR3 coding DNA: TGCGCCAGCACCCTCGGCGGGACCCAAGAGACCCAGTACTTC.

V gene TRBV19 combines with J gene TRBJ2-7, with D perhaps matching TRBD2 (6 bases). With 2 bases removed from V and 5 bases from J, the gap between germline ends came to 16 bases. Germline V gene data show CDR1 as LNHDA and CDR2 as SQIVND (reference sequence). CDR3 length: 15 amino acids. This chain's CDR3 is CASSIWQGGIDEQYF. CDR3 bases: TGTGCCAGTAGTATATGGCAGGGAGGAATCGACGAGCAGTACTTC.

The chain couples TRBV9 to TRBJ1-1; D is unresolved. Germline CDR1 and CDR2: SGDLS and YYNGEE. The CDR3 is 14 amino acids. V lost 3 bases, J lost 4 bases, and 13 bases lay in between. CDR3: CASSEVGVSTEAFF. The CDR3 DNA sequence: TGTGCCAGCAGCGAAGTGGGAGTTAGCACTGAAGCTTTCTTT.

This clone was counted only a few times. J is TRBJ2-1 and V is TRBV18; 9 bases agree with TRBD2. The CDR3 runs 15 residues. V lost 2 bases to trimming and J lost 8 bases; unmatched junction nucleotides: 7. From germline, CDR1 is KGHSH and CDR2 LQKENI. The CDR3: CASSPIMTSGDEQFF. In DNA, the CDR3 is TGTGCCAGCTCACCAATCATGACTAGCGGCGATGAGCAGTTCTTC.

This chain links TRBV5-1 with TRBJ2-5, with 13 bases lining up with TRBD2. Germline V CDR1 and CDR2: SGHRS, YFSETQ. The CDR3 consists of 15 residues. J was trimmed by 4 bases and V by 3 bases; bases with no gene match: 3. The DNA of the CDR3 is TGCGCCAGCAGCTGGGGACTAGCGGGACCAGAGACCCAGTACTTC. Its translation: CASSWGLAGPETQYF.

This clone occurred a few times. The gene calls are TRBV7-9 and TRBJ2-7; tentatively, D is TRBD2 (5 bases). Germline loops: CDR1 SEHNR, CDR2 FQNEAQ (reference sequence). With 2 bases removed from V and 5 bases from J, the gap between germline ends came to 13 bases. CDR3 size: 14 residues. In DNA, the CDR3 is TGTGCCAGCAGCTTACTGTGGAGGTTTGACGAGCAGTACTTC. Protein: CASSLLWRFDEQYF.

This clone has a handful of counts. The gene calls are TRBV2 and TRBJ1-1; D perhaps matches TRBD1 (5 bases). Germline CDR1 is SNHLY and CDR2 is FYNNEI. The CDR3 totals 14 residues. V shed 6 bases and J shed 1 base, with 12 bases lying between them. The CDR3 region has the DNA TGTGCCAGCAGCGGAAATACAGGGAACACTGAAGCTTTCTTT. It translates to CASSGNTGNTEAFF.

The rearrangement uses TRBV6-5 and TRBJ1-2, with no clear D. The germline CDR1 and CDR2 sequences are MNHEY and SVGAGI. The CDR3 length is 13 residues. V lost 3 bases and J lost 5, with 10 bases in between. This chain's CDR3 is CASSYSAVYGYTF. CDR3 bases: TGTGCCAGCAGTTATTCGGCGGTGTATGGCTACACCTTC.

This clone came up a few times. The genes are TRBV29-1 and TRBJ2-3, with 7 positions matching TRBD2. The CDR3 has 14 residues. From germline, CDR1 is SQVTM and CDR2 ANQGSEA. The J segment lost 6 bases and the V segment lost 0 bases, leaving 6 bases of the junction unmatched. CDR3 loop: CSVEDSGSTDTQYF. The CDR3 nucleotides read TGCAGCGTTGAAGATAGCGGGTCTACCGATACGCAGTATTTT.

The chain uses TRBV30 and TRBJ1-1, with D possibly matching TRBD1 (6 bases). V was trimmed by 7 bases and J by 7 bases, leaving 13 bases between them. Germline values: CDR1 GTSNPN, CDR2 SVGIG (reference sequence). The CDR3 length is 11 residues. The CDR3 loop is CALTRDIEAFF. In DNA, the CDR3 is TGTGCCTTGACTCGGGACATTGAAGCTTTCTTT. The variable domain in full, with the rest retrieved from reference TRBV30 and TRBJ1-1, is SQTIHQWPATLVQPVGSPLSLECTVEGTSNPNLYWYRQAAGRGLQLLFYSVGIGQISSEVPQNLSASRPQDRQFILSSKKLLLSDSGFYLCALTRDIEAFFGQGTRLTVV.

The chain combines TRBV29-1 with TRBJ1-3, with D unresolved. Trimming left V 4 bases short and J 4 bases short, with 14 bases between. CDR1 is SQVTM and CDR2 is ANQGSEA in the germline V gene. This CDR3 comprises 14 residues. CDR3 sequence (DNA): TGCAGCGTTGTGCCAGATAGAGCGGGAAACACCATATATTTT. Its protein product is CSVVPDRAGNTIYF.

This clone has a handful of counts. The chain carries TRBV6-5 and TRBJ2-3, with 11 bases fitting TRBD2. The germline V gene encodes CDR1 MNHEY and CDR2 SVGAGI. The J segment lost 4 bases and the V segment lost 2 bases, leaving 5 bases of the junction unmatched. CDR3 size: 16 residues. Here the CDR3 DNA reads TGTGCCAGCAGTTACCATCATAGCGGGAGGGCAGATACGCAGTATTTT. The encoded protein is CASSYHHSGRADTQYF.

In nucleotides, the CDR3 is TGTGCCAGCAGCTTAGACCTATTCTCCTACAATGAGCAGTTCTTC. Translating it yields CASSLDLFSYNEQFF. V is TRBV11-2 and J is TRBJ2-1; no definite D call. The CDR3 extends over 15 amino acids. With 0 bases removed from V and 0 bases from J, the gap between germline ends came to 6 bases. Germline V gives CDR1 SGHAT, CDR2 FQNNGV.

CDR3 DNA sequence: TGTGCCAGCTGTACACCAGGGTACGCGGAGCAGTACTTC. It specifies CASCTPGYAEQYF. J is TRBJ2-7 and V is TRBV6-6; maybe TRBD1 (5 bases). The germline V and J ends were trimmed by 8 bases and 7 bases, with 18 bases remaining between them. The CDR3 consists of 13 residues. In germline, CDR1 is MNHNY, CDR2 SVGAGI (reference sequence).

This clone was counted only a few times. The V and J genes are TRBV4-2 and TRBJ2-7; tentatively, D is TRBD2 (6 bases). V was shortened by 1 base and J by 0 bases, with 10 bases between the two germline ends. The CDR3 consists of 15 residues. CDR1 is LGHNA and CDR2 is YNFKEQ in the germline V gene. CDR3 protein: CASSQGDSNSYEQYF. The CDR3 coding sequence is TGTGCCAGCAGCCAAGGGGACTCCAACTCCTACGAGCAGTACTTC.

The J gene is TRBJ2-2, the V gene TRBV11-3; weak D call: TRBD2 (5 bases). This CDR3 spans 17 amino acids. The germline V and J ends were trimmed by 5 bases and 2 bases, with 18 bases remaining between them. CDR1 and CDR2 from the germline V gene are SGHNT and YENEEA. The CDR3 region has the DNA TGTGCCAGCAGCCTGACTACCAGAGGGCGCAACACCGGGGAGCTGTTTTTT. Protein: CASSLTTRGRNTGELFF.

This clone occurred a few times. The CDR3 nucleotides read TGCAGCGTCCTTGAGCGGCCTCACTCCTACAATGAGCAGTTCTTC. This translates into CSVLERPHSYNEQFF. V gene TRBV29-1 combines with J gene TRBJ2-1, with a possible D match to TRBD2 (5 bases). Germline V CDR1 and CDR2: SQVTM, ANQGSEA. The CDR3 has 15 residues. V lost 6 bases and J lost 0, with 15 bases in between.

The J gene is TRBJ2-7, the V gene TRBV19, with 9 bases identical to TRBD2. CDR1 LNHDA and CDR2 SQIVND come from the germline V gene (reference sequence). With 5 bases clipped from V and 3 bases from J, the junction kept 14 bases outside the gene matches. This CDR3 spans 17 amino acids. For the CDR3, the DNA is TGTGCCAGTAGTCCCATCGGTAGCGGGAGTGGTAGCTACGAGCAGTACTTC. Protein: CASSPIGSGSGSYEQYF.

CDR3 region: CASNKGTGPEAFF. The CDR3 DNA reads TGTGCCAGCAACAAGGGGACAGGGCCTGAAGCTTTCTTT. This rearrangement joins TRBV7-9 to TRBJ1-1; 9 positions match TRBD1. V shed 7 bases and J 6 bases; nucleotides not matched to a gene: 6. CDR1 and CDR2 from the germline V gene are SEHNR and FQNEAQ (reference sequence). This CDR3 has 13 residues. Looking up the rest from reference TRBV7-9 and TRBJ1-1 gives the full variable domain: DTGVSQNPRHKITKRGQNVTFRCDPISEHNRLYWYRQTLGQGPEFLTYFQNEAQLEKSRLLSDRFSAERPKGSFSTLEIQRTEQGDSAMYLCASNKGTGPEAFFGQGTRLTVV.

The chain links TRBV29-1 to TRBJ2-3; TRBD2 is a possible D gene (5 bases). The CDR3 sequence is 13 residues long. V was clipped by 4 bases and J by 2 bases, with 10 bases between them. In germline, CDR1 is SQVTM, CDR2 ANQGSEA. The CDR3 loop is CSVAQAATDTQYF. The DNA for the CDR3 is TGCAGCGTTGCACAAGCGGCCACAGATACGCAGTATTTT.

The CDR3 is CASSSSGSHNEQFF. The CDR3, as DNA: TGTGCCAGCAGCTCTAGCGGGAGCCACAATGAGCAGTTCTTC. The chain uses TRBV7-9 and TRBJ2-1; 10 bases are a match to TRBD2. With 4 bases clipped from V and 5 bases from J, the junction kept 2 bases outside the gene matches. Per germline, CDR1 SEHNR and CDR2 FQNEAQ (reference sequence). There are 14 residues in the CDR3.

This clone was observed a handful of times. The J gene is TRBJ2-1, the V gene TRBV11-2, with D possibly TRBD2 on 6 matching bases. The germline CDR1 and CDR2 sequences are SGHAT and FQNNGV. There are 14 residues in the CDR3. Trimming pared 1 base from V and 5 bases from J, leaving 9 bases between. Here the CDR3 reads CASSLAGVDNEQFF. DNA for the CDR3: TGTGCCAGCAGCTTAGCGGGAGTAGACAATGAGCAGTTCTTC.

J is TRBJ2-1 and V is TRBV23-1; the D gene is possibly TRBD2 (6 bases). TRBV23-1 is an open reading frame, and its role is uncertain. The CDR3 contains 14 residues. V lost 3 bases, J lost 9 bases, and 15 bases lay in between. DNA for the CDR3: TGCGCCAGCAGTCACGGGAGCGAGGAGGGTGAGCAGTTCTTC. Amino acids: CASSHGSEEGEQFF.

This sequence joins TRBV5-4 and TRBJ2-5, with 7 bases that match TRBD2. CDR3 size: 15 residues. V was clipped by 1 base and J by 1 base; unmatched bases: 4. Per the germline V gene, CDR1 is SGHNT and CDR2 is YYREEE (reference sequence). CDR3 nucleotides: TGTGCCAGCAGCTTGAAGGCTAGCGGCCAAGAGACCCAGTACTTC. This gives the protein CASSLKASGQETQYF.

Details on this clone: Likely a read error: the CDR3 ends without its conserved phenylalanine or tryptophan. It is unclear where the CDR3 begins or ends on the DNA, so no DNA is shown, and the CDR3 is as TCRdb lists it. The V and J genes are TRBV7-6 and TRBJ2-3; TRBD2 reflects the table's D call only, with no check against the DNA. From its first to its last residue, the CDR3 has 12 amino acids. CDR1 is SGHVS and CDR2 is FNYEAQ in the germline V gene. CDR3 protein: CASSSTSGSHII.

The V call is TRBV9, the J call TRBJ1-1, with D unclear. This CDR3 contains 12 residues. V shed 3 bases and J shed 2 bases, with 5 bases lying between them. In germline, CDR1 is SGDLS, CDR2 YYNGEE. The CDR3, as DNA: TGTGCCAGCAGCGGAGGTAACACTGAAGCTTTCTTT. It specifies CASSGGNTEAFF. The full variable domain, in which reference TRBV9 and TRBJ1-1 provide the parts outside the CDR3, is DSGVTQTPKHLITATGQRVTLRCSPRSGDLSVYWYQQSLDQGLQFLIQYYNGEERAKGNILERFSAQQFPDLHSELNLSSLELGDSALYFCASSGGNTEAFFGQGTRLTVV.

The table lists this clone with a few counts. Written as DNA, the CDR3 is TGCGCCAGCAGCTTGGCCACTTCGAATGAGCAGTTCTTC. It codes for CASSLATSNEQFF. The chain carries TRBV5-1 and TRBJ2-1, with no clear D. This CDR3 region has 13 residues. V was shortened by 0 bases and J by 7 bases, with 8 bases between the two germline ends. Germline-derived CDR1 and CDR2 are SGHRS and YFSETQ.

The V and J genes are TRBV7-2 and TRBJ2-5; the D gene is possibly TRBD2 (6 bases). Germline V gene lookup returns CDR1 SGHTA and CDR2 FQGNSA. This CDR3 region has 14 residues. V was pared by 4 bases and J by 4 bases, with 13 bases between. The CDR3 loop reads CASSYAGSRETQYF. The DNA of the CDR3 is TGTGCCAGCAGCTATGCCGGGAGTAGAGAGACCCAGTACTTC.

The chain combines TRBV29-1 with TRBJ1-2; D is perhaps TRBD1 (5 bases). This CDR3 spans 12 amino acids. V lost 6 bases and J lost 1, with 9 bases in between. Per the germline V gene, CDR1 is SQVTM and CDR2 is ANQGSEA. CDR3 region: CSVTGLNYGYTF. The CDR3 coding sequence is TGCAGCGTCACAGGCCTTAACTATGGCTACACCTTC.